This TCR beta chain was recorded in a study of blood T cell repertoires in COVID-19. With V trimmed by 5 bases and J by 5 bases, 5 bases remained unmatched. The CDR3 is made up of 13 amino acids. CDR1 SGHAT and CDR2 FQDESV come from the germline V gene (reference sequence). In the source study's methods: The authors estimated nucleated cell counts from reference gene primer amplification. TCRdb keeps only in-frame clones here, not all; method: immunoSEQ multiplex PCR. V, J and clone size reflect that table, while D and trimming were determined from the DNA. The table shows more than 150,000 clones, with approximately 80% occurring only once. In its sample, this clone was seen a few times.

The specimen sequenced was peripheral blood. The chain combines TRBV11-1 with TRBJ2-5; TRBD2 matches at 7 bases. The sequence was obtained from a woman between 45 and 65 years old with acute or convalescent COVID-19. CDR3: CASSGRTSETQYF. The CDR3 bases are TGTGCCAGCAGCGGCCGGACTAGTGAGACCCAGTACTTC.